The count of the clone carrying this T cell receptor beta chain is one. These data belong to a study of blood T cell repertoires in COVID-19. Study summary: Donors in the United States, Italy and Spain gave samples during acute or convalescent COVID-19. Sources were T cells, B-cell-depleted T cells, or PBMCs; the material itself was cDNA or gDNA.

Authors' processing steps: Quantification of nucleated cells was approximated via reference gene primer amplification. The assay was immunoSEQ multiplex PCR, and TCRdb's table has in-frame clones only and misses some. The V and J calls and clone size are taken from that table; D and trimming were inferred from the DNA. The sample consists of around 180,000 clones, 70% to 90% of them appearing once. The germline gives CDR1 SGHNT, CDR2 YYREEE (reference sequence). V dropped 5 bases and J dropped 2 bases, with 17 bases sitting between them. The CDR3 loop spans 15 amino acids. Sequencing was carried out using peripheral blood. This chain connects TRBV5-4 to TRBJ2-7, with D perhaps matching TRBD1 (6 bases). The sequence was obtained from a man aged 55 to 70 with acute or convalescent COVID-19. The CDR3 here is CASRPGQGGTYEQYF. As DNA, the CDR3 is TGTGCCAGCAGACCTGGACAAGGGGGAACCTACGAGCAGTACTTC.